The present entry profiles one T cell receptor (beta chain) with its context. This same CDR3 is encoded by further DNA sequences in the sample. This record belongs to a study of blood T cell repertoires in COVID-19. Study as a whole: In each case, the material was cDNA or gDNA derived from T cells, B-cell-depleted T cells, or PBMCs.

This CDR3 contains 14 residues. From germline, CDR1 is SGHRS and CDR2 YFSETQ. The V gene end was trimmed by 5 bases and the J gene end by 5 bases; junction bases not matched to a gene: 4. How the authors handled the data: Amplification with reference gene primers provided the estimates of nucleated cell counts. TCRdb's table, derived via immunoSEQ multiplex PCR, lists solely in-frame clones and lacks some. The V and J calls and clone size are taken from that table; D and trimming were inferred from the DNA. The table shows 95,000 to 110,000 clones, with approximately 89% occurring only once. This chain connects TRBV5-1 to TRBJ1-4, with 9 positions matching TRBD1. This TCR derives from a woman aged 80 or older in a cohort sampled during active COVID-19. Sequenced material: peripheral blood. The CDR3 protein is CASSLGTGNEKLFF. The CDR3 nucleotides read TGCGCCAGCAGTCTAGGGACAGGGAATGAAAAACTGTTTTTT. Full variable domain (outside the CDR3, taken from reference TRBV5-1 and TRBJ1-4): KAGVTQTPRYLIKTRGQQVTLSCSPISGHRSVSWYQQTPGQGLQFLFEYFSETQRNKGNFPGRFSGRQFSNSRSEMNVSTLELGDSALYLCASSLGTGNEKLFFGSGTQLSVL.